This is a list of T cell receptor beta chains from one sample in a study of identical twins. One entry per CDR3 protein results from TCRdb running MiXCR on the 5' RACE reads. The sample carries more than 600,000 distinct CDR3 sequences, 15% to 20% recorded once. This same sample was also part of a study on T cells expressing NK-cell markers.

The sequencing sample was made of PBMCs. All receptors come from a young woman in good health. Each CDR3 is given with its conserved first and last residue. D genes are given only for firm matches. Clone size is given for some rows only: seen once, a few or many times, or a class if the clone is expanded.

d_gene | j_gene | abundance | v_gene | CDR3aa | CDR3nt
NA | TRBJ2-1 | NA | TRBV7-9 | CASSPGVARYNEQFF | TGTGCCAGCAGCCCCGGGGTAGCGAGGTACAATGAGCAGTTCTTC
NA | TRBJ2-7 | NA | TRBV20-1 | CSARASRGRVREQYF | TGCAGTGCTAGAGCCTCGAGGGGCAGGGTACGCGAGCAGTACTTC
TRBD1 | TRBJ2-7 | few | TRBV5-1 | CASSIRDRSIEQYF | TGCGCCAGCAGCATAAGGGACAGAAGTATCGAGCAGTACTTC
NA | TRBJ2-6 | NA | TRBV12-3/TRBV12-4 | CASNQGTGANVLTF | TGTGCCAGCAATCAGGGTACCGGGGCCAACGTCCTGACTTTC
TRBD1 | TRBJ2-5 | few | TRBV18 | CASSPTGTGLNRQETQYF | TGTGCCAGCTCACCCACCGGGACAGGACTGAATCGGCAAGAGACCCAGTACTTC
NA | TRBJ2-7 | NA | TRBV6-1 | CASSTSGSSYEQYF | TGTGCCAGCAGTACCTCCGGATCATCCTACGAGCAGTACTTC
NA | TRBJ2-7 | NA | TRBV6-1 | CASSPGRVGYEQYF | TGTGCCAGCAGTCCTGGAAGGGTGGGATACGAGCAGTACTTC
NA | TRBJ2-5 | few | TRBV29-1 | CSVKGARETQYF | TGCAGCGTGAAAGGGGCCCGAGAGACCCAGTACTTC
NA | TRBJ2-7 | NA | TRBV6-2/TRBV6-3 | CASSYGGEDDEQYF | TGTGCCAGCAGTTACGGGGGAGAGGACGACGAGCAGTACTTC
NA | TRBJ1-1 | NA | TRBV12-3/TRBV12-4 | CASSFEEGRVAFF | TGTGCCAGCAGTTTTGAGGAAGGTCGAGTGGCTTTCTTT
TRBD2 | TRBJ2-5 | NA | TRBV20-1 | CSAVNSGRAGETQYF | TGCAGTGCCGTAAATAGCGGGAGGGCCGGGGAGACCCAGTACTTC
TRBD2 | TRBJ2-1 | few | TRBV7-9 | CASSYRGRLAGNEQFF | TGTGCCAGCAGCTATCGGGGCCGACTAGCGGGGAATGAGCAGTTCTTC
TRBD2 | TRBJ2-1 | NA | TRBV12-3/TRBV12-4 | CASSLVGLAGSYNEQFF | TGTGCCAGCAGTTTGGTCGGACTAGCGGGTTCCTACAATGAGCAGTTCTTC
TRBD2 | TRBJ2-3 | few | TRBV7-8 | CASSPRGAGVVTDTQYF | TGTGCCAGCAGCCCCCGGGGAGCGGGAGTGGTCACAGATACGCAGTATTTT
NA | TRBJ2-7 | NA | TRBV7-2 | CASSLARGSYYEQYF | TGTGCCAGCAGCTTAGCGAGGGGCAGTTACTACGAGCAGTACTTC
TRBD2 | TRBJ2-5 | few | TRBV7-3 | CASSASAGLAGETQYF | TGTGCCAGCAGCGCGTCAGCGGGCCTAGCGGGAGAGACCCAGTACTTC
NA | TRBJ2-1 | few | TRBV27 | CASSLNRDPSYNEQFF | TGTGCCAGCAGTCTAAACAGGGACCCTTCCTACAATGAGCAGTTCTTC
NA | TRBJ1-5 | few | TRBV9 | CASSVGDQPQHF | TGTGCCAGCAGCGTAGGGGATCAGCCCCAGCATTTT
NA | TRBJ1-1 | NA | TRBV4-2 | CASSQDLPGNTEAFF | TGTGCCAGCAGCCAAGATCTCCCGGGGAACACTGAAGCTTTCTTT
NA | TRBJ2-1 | NA | TRBV24-1 | CATSDLRALVHNEQFF | TGTGCCACCAGTGATTTGCGGGCACTAGTCCACAATGAGCAGTTCTTC
TRBD2 | TRBJ2-1 | few | TRBV19 | CASSRQGLAGVNEQFF | TGTGCCAGTAGCCGACAGGGACTAGCGGGAGTAAATGAGCAGTTCTTC
TRBD1 | TRBJ1-4 | many | TRBV29-1 | CSAEQGTEKLFF | TGCAGCGCTGAACAGGGGACCGAAAAACTGTTTTTT
NA | TRBJ2-1 | many | TRBV20-1 | CSATPEGLTYNEQFF | TGCAGTGCAACTCCAGAGGGACTTACCTACAATGAGCAGTTCTTC
NA | TRBJ2-5 | few | TRBV6-1 | CASGRTEDYQETQYF | TGTGCCAGTGGGCGGACAGAAGATTACCAAGAGACCCAGTACTTC
NA | TRBJ1-2 | few | TRBV5-8 | CASSLDQSSNYGYTF | TGTGCCAGCAGCTTGGATCAGAGTTCTAACTATGGCTACACCTTC
NA | TRBJ1-1 | NA | TRBV3-1 | CASSRGRAAFF | TGTGCCAGCAGTCGAGGACGGGCGGCTTTCTTT
NA | TRBJ2-1 | few | TRBV20-1 | CSAKDFGGQFF | TGCAGTGCTAAGGACTTCGGGGGGCAGTTCTTC
TRBD1 | TRBJ1-1 | NA | TRBV5-1 | CASGTGSTEAFF | TGCGCCAGCGGGACAGGGTCCACTGAAGCTTTCTTT
NA | TRBJ2-6 | many | TRBV10-2 | CASNQGSGANVLTF | TGCGCCAGCAACCAGGGGTCTGGGGCCAACGTCCTGACTTTC
NA | TRBJ1-1 | few | TRBV5-1 | CASSLGDWSTEAFF | TGCGCCAGCAGCTTAGGGGATTGGAGCACTGAAGCTTTCTTT
NA | TRBJ2-1 | NA | TRBV25-1 | CASSAQGHRNEQFF | TGTGCCAGCAGTGCCCAGGGTCATAGGAATGAGCAGTTCTTC
NA | TRBJ1-4 | few | TRBV5-8 | CASSFDGSTNEKLFF | TGTGCCAGCAGCTTTGACGGTTCAACTAATGAAAAACTGTTTTTT
NA | TRBJ2-5 | few | TRBV5-1 | CASSLVASWETQYF | TGCGCCAGCAGCTTGGTGGCTAGTTGGGAGACCCAGTACTTC
TRBD2 | TRBJ2-7 | NA | TRBV20-1 | CSGLAGGNYEQYF | TGCAGTGGGTTAGCGGGAGGGAACTACGAGCAGTACTTC
TRBD2 | TRBJ2-3 | few | TRBV29-1 | CSVLDGLVIDTQYF | TGCAGCGTGCTTGACGGACTAGTAATAGATACGCAGTATTTT
NA | TRBJ1-6 | few | TRBV7-9 | CASSPAWGGNSPLHF | TGTGCCAGCAGCCCCGCGTGGGGGGGCAATTCACCCCTCCACTTT
TRBD2 | TRBJ2-3 | NA | TRBV6-5 | CASSFTSGGRTDTQYF | TGTGCCAGCAGCTTTACTAGCGGGGGCCGCACAGATACGCAGTATTTT
NA | TRBJ1-1 | many | TRBV12-3/TRBV12-4 | CASSLEVEAFF | TGTGCCAGCAGTTTGGAAGTTGAAGCTTTCTTT
NA | TRBJ2-7 | few | TRBV20-1 | CSAREYYEQYF | TGCAGTGCTAGAGAGTATTACGAGCAGTACTTC
NA | TRBJ2-5 | NA | TRBV9 | CASSVNPSGTQYF | TGTGCCAGCAGCGTAAACCCCTCGGGGACCCAGTACTTC
NA | TRBJ1-1 | few | TRBV6-5 | CASSYSSTVNTEAFF | TGTGCCAGCAGTTACTCGAGTACAGTAAACACTGAAGCTTTCTTT
TRBD1 | TRBJ2-7 | NA | TRBV20-1 | CSAPTGVGYEQYF | TGCAGTGCTCCGACAGGGGTGGGCTACGAGCAGTACTTC
NA | TRBJ2-7 | NA | TRBV6-2/TRBV6-3 | CASYSGYEQYF | TGTGCCAGCTATTCGGGCTACGAGCAGTACTTC
NA | TRBJ2-7 | few | TRBV27 | CASSYRTVDEQYF | TGTGCCAGCAGTTACAGGACAGTGGACGAGCAGTACTTC
TRBD2 | TRBJ2-1 | NA | TRBV12-3/TRBV12-4 | CASSRGGPYNEQFF | TGTGCCAGCAGTCGCGGGGGGCCCTACAATGAGCAGTTCTTC
TRBD1 | TRBJ2-7 | NA | TRBV12-3/TRBV12-4 | CASSPRGGQGIYEQYF | TGTGCCAGCAGTCCCCGGGGGGGACAGGGGATTTACGAGCAGTACTTC
NA | TRBJ2-3 | NA | TRBV7-2 | CASSPRAATSTDTQYF | TGTGCCAGCAGCCCCAGGGCGGCTACTAGCACAGATACGCAGTATTTT
TRBD2 | TRBJ2-3 | NA | TRBV9 | CASSPRTSGRWGTDTQYF | TGTGCCAGCAGCCCGAGGACTAGCGGGAGGTGGGGCACAGATACGCAGTATTTT
NA | TRBJ2-3 | NA | TRBV29-1 | CSNRRDLSTDTQYF | TGCAGCAACCGCCGGGACTTAAGCACAGATACGCAGTATTTT
TRBD2 | TRBJ2-1 | NA | TRBV5-4 | CASSSGSPLAVYNEQFF | TGTGCCAGCAGCTCCGGATCTCCACTAGCGGTCTACAATGAGCAGTTCTTC
NA | TRBJ1-2 | NA | TRBV6-2/TRBV6-3 | CAIKRTNYGYTF | TGTGCCATTAAGAGGACTAACTATGGCTACACCTTC
NA | TRBJ2-1 | NA | TRBV20-1 | CSARISNEQFF | TGCAGTGCTAGGATCTCCAATGAGCAGTTCTTC